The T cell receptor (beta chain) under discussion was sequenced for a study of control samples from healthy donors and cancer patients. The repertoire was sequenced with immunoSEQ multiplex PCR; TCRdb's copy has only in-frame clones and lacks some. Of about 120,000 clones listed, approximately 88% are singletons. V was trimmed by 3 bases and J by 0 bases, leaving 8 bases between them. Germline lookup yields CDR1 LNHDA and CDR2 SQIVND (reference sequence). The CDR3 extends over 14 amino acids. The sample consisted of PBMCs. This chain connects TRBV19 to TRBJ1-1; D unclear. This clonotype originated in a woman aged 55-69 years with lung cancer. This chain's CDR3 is CASSMIPMNTEAFF. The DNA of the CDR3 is TGTGCCAGTAGTATGATTCCAATGAACACTGAAGCTTTCTTT.